The entry below gives a single TCR beta chain sequence along with its context. A single count supports this clone. Its antigen is currently not known. Per-nucleotide qualities are absent, and no much larger clonotype sits a single base away. This sample was included in a study of T cell responses to AZD1222 COVID-19 vaccine (dated by TCRdb to about 2021). Study-wide context: A total of 230 to 250 trial participants underwent TCR sequencing, of whom under 220 had received two doses of AZD1222 and around 26 had received two doses of the MenACWY control vaccine. Trial participants were enrolled by age into subgroups of 18-55, 56-69 and 70-plus years, and 148, 28 and 57 TCR-sequenced participants, respectively, were included in these subgroups.

Explained via the paper, the time point label denotes: baseline before first vaccination. This sample's treatment or condition label indicates: meningococcal conjugate vaccine given as trial control. The vaccinee samples were drawn from two UK trials, COV001 and COV002, one of which was a single-blind randomized controlled phase 2/3 trial testing AZD1222 (ChAdOx1 nCoV-19) in healthy adults. For TCRbeta chain sequencing, PBMC samples were collected from trial participants at day 0 and at day 28 after the second dose. The CDR3 sequence holds 13 residues, the cysteine and phenylalanine included. Only CDR3 DNA remains: 39 bases, in frame from the first base. V lost 6 bases and J lost 0 bases; the stretch between them is 6 bases long. The study at large found these results: Participants were mostly white British, with more females than males. The authors suggested clonal diversity may have been underestimated. In the small 56-69-year group, the increase in depth fell short of significance, most likely because of low power. Spike-specific TCR breadth and depth rose significantly after two AZD1222 doses compared with day 0 and with MenACWY recipients. Because no samples from the day 14 peak response were available, repertoires could be characterized only after the peak T cell response. Only six AZD1222 recipients were SARS-CoV-2 seropositive at baseline, limiting conclusions about previously exposed vaccinees. Reportedly, close to half of the unique spike-specific TCRs recognized epitopes lying outside the regions that are mutated in the B.1.351 and B.1.1.7 variants. Vaccine-associated CD4 TCRs spanned the whole spike protein, with dominant responses in regions 160-218 and 743-854.

The CDR3 regions of human TCRbeta chains were analyzed by immunosequencing. Per the authors' processing: TCRs in the repertoires were matched against a reference library of SARS-CoV-2-specific TCRs that had been generated with the MIRA antigen-specificity platform. Breadth was defined as the fraction of unique TCRs that were SARS-CoV-2-associated, and depth was defined as the fraction of total T cells that were SARS-CoV-2-associated. Each spike-specific TCR was assigned to its reactive spike region and to a CD4 or CD8 class using the MIRA data. Log10-transformed breadth and depth values were compared by one-way ANOVA with Sidak's multiple comparisons tests. The table comes from immuneACCESS by way of TCRdb, which keeps in-frame sequences with V and J called. Part of the clones is missing from these tables; in studies checked, under half for an unresolved V gene and the rest for unknown reasons. That table gives V, J and clone size, and the DNA gave D and trimming. For this sample there are about 200,000 clones; 90% to 95% appear just once. 1% of the sample is held by the ten biggest clonotypes.

The specimen comprised peripheral blood, sampled on day 0 of MenACWY control vaccination. The chain joins TRBV12-3 or TRBV12-4 to TRBJ1-3, with TRBD1 as a weak D call on 6 bases. The receptor was isolated from an adult in good health. For the CDR3, the sequence is CASSRGSGNTIYF. The nucleotides read TGTGCCAGCAGCAGGGGCTCTGGAAACACCATATATTTT.